These 27 T cell receptor beta chains came from one sample sequenced in a study of T cell responses to AZD1222 COVID-19 vaccine. Some clones are missing from TCRdb's copy, which holds only in-frame ones; the method was immunoSEQ multiplex PCR. The sample consists of about 110,000 clones, about nine tenths of them appearing once. The starting material was peripheral blood, obtained 28 days after the second AZD1222 dose. The origin of the receptors is an adult who received the AZD1222 COVID-19 vaccine.

The rearrangement links TRBV7-3 to TRBJ2-3, with 11 nucleotides matching TRBD1. The CDR3 totals 15 residues. Germline loops: CDR1 SGHTA, CDR2 FQGTGA. Unmatched junction bases numbered 7, after V lost 5 bases and J lost 6 bases. CDR3 loop: CASSTGTGGWDTQYF. The CDR3 DNA is TGTGCCAGCAGCACCGGGACAGGGGGTTGGGATACGCAGTATTTT.

The rearrangement uses TRBV9 and TRBJ1-6; D might be TRBD1 (6 bases). This CDR3 spans 15 amino acids. V lost 4 bases to trimming and J lost 10 bases, with 18 bases between them. Germline CDR1 SGDLS, CDR2 YYNGEE. The CDR3 DNA follows: TGTGCCAGCAGCCCTCACAGGGTCGAAGACTCACCCCTCCACTTT. Amino acid sequence: CASSPHRVEDSPLHF.

The chain carries TRBV11-3 and TRBJ2-3; TRBD2 matches 8 bases. CDR1 and CDR2 from the germline V gene are SGHNT and YENEEA. The CDR3 length is 14 residues. V was clipped by 4 bases and J by 6 bases; unmatched bases: 6. CDR3 amino acids: CASSSVAGSDTQYF. Here the CDR3 DNA reads TGTGCCAGCAGCTCTGTAGCGGGGAGTGATACGCAGTATTTT.

The rearrangement links TRBV30 to TRBJ1-5; 7 nucleotides align to TRBD1. CDR1 and CDR2 from the germline V gene are GTSNPN and SVGIG (reference sequence). This CDR3 comprises 14 residues. Trimming cost V 0 bases and J 5 bases; bases outside gene matches: 4. The CDR3 bases are TGTGCCTGGAGTGTCAAGGGGGCACATCAGCCCCAGCATTTT. Amino acid sequence: CAWSVKGAHQPQHF.

The chain recombines TRBV4-3 with TRBJ1-2; D is perhaps TRBD1 (5 bases). V lost 3 bases and J lost 1, with 12 bases in between. Germline V gene lookup returns CDR1 LGHNA and CDR2 YSLEER. The CDR3 sequence is 15 residues long. The CDR3 spells CASSQDKLYNYGYTF. The DNA for the CDR3 is TGCGCCAGCAGCCAGGACAAGCTTTATAACTATGGCTACACCTTC.

The chain recombines TRBV27 with TRBJ2-5; 8 nucleotides line up with TRBD2. The CDR3 length is 18 residues. V shed 4 bases, J shed 2 bases, and the junction held 15 bases outside the gene matches. Germline loops: CDR1 MNHEY, CDR2 SMNVEV (reference sequence). The CDR3 coding sequence is TGTGCCAGCAGTTCTCTATTTTTTCGGGGGGGGAGACAAGAGACCCAGTACTTC. Translation: CASSSLFFRGGRQETQYF.

This clone was recorded only once. This chain connects TRBV3-1 (or the pseudogene TRBV3-2) to TRBJ1-5; no clear D. V shed 2 bases and J shed 0 bases, with 11 bases lying between them. This CDR3 comprises 16 residues. Germline V lookup: CDR1 LGHDT, CDR2 YNNKEL (reference sequence). The CDR3 spells CASSQTWHLSNQPQHF. The CDR3 DNA is TGTGCCAGCAGCCAAACTTGGCACCTTAGCAATCAGCCCCAGCATTTT.

This sequence joins TRBV5-6 and TRBJ1-2; the match to TRBD1 covers 8 bases. The CDR3 is 14 amino acids. J gave up 6 bases and V 0 bases, and 4 bases lay outside the gene matches. Germline values: CDR1 SGHDT, CDR2 YYEEEE. The CDR3 sequence: CASSLARGRDGYTF. CDR3 nucleotides: TGTGCCAGCAGCTTGGCCAGGGGGCGAGATGGCTACACCTTC.

This chain connects TRBV19 to TRBJ1-2, with 8 bases identical to TRBD1. CDR3 length: 15 residues. Germline trimming cut 9 bases from V and 3 bases from J; bases unmatched to any gene: 12. The V gene's germline CDR1 is LNHDA and CDR2 SQIVND (reference sequence). In DNA form, the CDR3 reads TGTGCCAGCGGACGTCCAGGGGGCGCCCACTATGGCTACACCTTC. Protein sequence: CASGRPGGAHYGYTF.

This sequence joins TRBV5-4 and TRBJ2-4; 7 positions match TRBD1. The CDR3 length is 14 residues. Unmatched junction bases numbered 6, after V lost 0 bases and J lost 9 bases. Germline CDR1 SGHNT, CDR2 YYREEE (reference sequence). The CDR3 DNA follows: TGTGCCAGCAGCTTGGTGGGCAGGGACAGCATTCAGTACTTC. This sequence encodes CASSLVGRDSIQYF.

The rearrangement links TRBV18 to TRBJ1-4; weak D call: TRBD1 (6 bases). Germline-derived CDR1 and CDR2 are KGHSH and LQKENI. Trimming removed 5 bases from V and 4 bases from J, with 8 bases in between. The CDR3 has 13 amino acids. CDR3 nucleotide sequence: TGTGCCAGCTCAGGACAGTTTAATGAAAAACTGTTTTTT. This gives the protein CASSGQFNEKLFF.

The chain uses TRBV9 and TRBJ2-2; 9 nucleotides agree with TRBD2. Trimming removed 0 bases from V and 5 bases from J; junction bases left unmatched: 5. CDR3 length: 16 amino acids. CDR1 and CDR2 from the germline V gene are SGDLS and YYNGEE. The CDR3 DNA reads TGTGCCAGCAGCGTAGAAGTAGCGGGGGAAACCGGGGAGCTGTTTTTT. Its protein is CASSVEVAGETGELFF.

The chain has TRBV7-9 and TRBJ1-1; D gene unclear. The germline CDR1 and CDR2 sequences are SEHNR and FQNEAQ (reference sequence). The CDR3 loop spans 12 amino acids. Deletions cut 5 bases from V and 5 bases from J, with 9 bases between. CDR3 protein: CASSPGRTEAFF. DNA for the CDR3: TGTGCCAGCAGCCCAGGACGTACTGAAGCTTTCTTT.

The chain combines TRBV18 with TRBJ2-3; D possibly matches TRBD1 or TRBD2 (6 bases each). The CDR3 has 15 amino acids. V lost 3 bases to trimming and J lost 2 bases, with 12 bases between them. Germline V gene sequence: CDR1 KGHSH, CDR2 LQKENI. This CDR3 is CASSPYRGDTDTQYF. The CDR3 DNA follows: TGTGCCAGCTCACCTTATAGGGGGGACACAGATACGCAGTATTTT.

The genes are TRBV27 and TRBJ2-1; D ambiguous. With 3 bases removed from V and 10 bases from J, the gap between germline ends came to 13 bases. The CDR3 contains 13 residues. Looked up from germline, CDR1 is MNHEY and CDR2 is SMNVEV (reference sequence). The chain's CDR3 is CASSFGPRLEQFF. CDR3 coding DNA: TGTGCCAGCAGTTTCGGTCCAAGGCTGGAGCAGTTCTTC.

The V gene is TRBV4-3, the J gene TRBJ2-1; possibly TRBD1 for D (5 bases). Germline CDR1 reads LGHNA; CDR2 reads YSLEER. The CDR3 spans 16 residues. The ends were cut back, 1 base at V and 3 bases at J, with 13 bases in the middle. The CDR3 protein is CASSQGSREIYNEQFF. The DNA for the CDR3 is TGCGCCAGCAGCCAAGGATCCAGGGAAATCTACAATGAGCAGTTCTTC.

The CDR3 protein is CASSLSSSGGLETQYF. The CDR3 coding sequence is TGTGCCAGCAGCTTATCCTCTAGCGGGGGCCTAGAGACCCAGTACTTC. V and J are TRBV7-2 and TRBJ2-5, with 10 bases fitting TRBD2. Germline CDR1 is SGHTA and CDR2 is FQGNSA. Trimming cost V 2 bases and J 4 bases; bases outside gene matches: 7. CDR3 length equals 16 residues.

V usage is TRBV20-1 and J usage is TRBJ2-3, with 10 bases matching TRBD2. CDR1 and CDR2 from the germline V gene are DFQATT and SNEGSKA (reference sequence). The V gene end was trimmed by 3 bases and the J gene end by 1 base; junction bases not matched to a gene: 10. CDR3 length: 17 amino acids. In DNA, the CDR3 is TGCAGTGCTAGTATTCAGCGGGGGGGCCGAGGCACAGATACGCAGTATTTT. Translated, it gives CSASIQRGGRGTDTQYF.

J is TRBJ1-6 and V is TRBV24-1; D gene ambiguous. Trimming stripped 5 bases from V and 0 bases from J, with 13 bases between. The CDR3 runs 17 residues. Germline V gives CDR1 KGHDR, CDR2 SFDVKD. Here the CDR3 DNA reads TGTGCCACCAGTGCCCTATCCTGGAGCTCCTATAATTCACCCCTCCACTTT. Its protein is CATSALSWSSYNSPLHF.

The V gene is TRBV10-3, the J gene TRBJ2-7, with 10 bases lining up with TRBD1. CDR3 length equals 15 residues. Trimming cost V 4 bases and J 2 bases; bases outside gene matches: 5. Germline V gene data show CDR1 as ENHRY and CDR2 as SYGVKD. The CDR3 loop is CAISGTGGDTYEQYF. The CDR3 DNA reads as TGTGCCATCAGTGGGACAGGGGGGGACACCTACGAGCAGTACTTC.

V is TRBV7-8 and J is TRBJ2-7, with D perhaps matching TRBD2 (7 bases). The germline V and J ends were trimmed by 1 base and 4 bases, with 14 bases remaining between them. The CDR3 is made up of 15 amino acids. Germline V gene sequence: CDR1 SGHVS, CDR2 FQNEAQ. CDR3 in DNA: TGTGCCAGCAGCTTAGTTGCCGGGGGGACATACGAGCAGTACTTC. Translating it yields CASSLVAGGTYEQYF.

This sequence joins TRBV6-1 and TRBJ1-2; no firm D call. The CDR3 has 12 residues. V lost 0 bases and J 6 bases, leaving 5 bases between the germline ends. Germline V lookup: CDR1 MNHNS, CDR2 SASEGT. The CDR3 protein is CASSEARNGYTF. The DNA for the CDR3 is TGTGCCAGCAGTGAAGCCCGAAATGGCTACACCTTC.

In its sample, this clone was seen once. The chain is built from TRBV7-3 and TRBJ2-2, with 10 bases matching TRBD2. Germline V gene sequence: CDR1 SGHTA, CDR2 FQGTGA. This CDR3 has 15 residues. V shed 3 bases, J shed 6 bases, and the junction held 4 bases outside the gene matches. DNA for the CDR3: TGTGCCAGCAGCTTTAGCGGGGGGCTTGCCGGGGAGCTGTTTTTT. Amino acid sequence: CASSFSGGLAGELFF.

This rearrangement joins TRBV19 to TRBJ1-1, with D perhaps TRBD1 (5 bases). V shed 3 bases and J shed 1 base, with 9 bases lying between them. This CDR3 is 14 amino acids long. Germline loops: CDR1 LNHDA, CDR2 SQIVND (reference sequence). CDR3 residues: CASSMGQGNTEAFF. In DNA form, the CDR3 reads TGTGCCAGTAGTATGGGCCAGGGGAACACTGAAGCTTTCTTT.

V usage is TRBV6-5 and J usage is TRBJ2-3; 9 nucleotides line up with TRBD1. In germline, CDR1 is MNHEY, CDR2 SVGAGI. The CDR3 extends over 15 amino acids. The V gene end was trimmed by 5 bases and the J gene end by 4 bases; junction bases not matched to a gene: 7. In nucleotides, the CDR3 is TGTGCCAGCAGTCCACAGGGGGCGCAGGCAGATACGCAGTATTTT. Protein: CASSPQGAQADTQYF.

V gene TRBV9 combines with J gene TRBJ1-6; D gene ambiguous. Germline CDR1 SGDLS, CDR2 YYNGEE. V lost 0 bases and J lost 7, with 14 bases in between. The CDR3 contains 16 residues. CDR3 residues: CASSVDYLGFNSPLHF. In DNA form, the CDR3 reads TGTGCCAGCAGCGTAGATTATTTGGGGTTCAATTCACCCCTCCACTTT.

The V and J genes are TRBV19 and TRBJ2-1, with a possible D match to TRBD2 (5 bases). Between the trimmed V and J ends, which lost 7 bases and 8 bases, there was a span of 18 bases. This CDR3 has 14 amino acids. CDR1 and CDR2 from the germline V gene are LNHDA and SQIVND (reference sequence). The CDR3 protein is CASNAQTNKDEQFF. The DNA for the CDR3 is TGTGCCAGTAACGCCCAGACTAACAAGGATGAGCAGTTCTTC. Together with reference TRBV19 and TRBJ2-1, the CDR3 gives the full variable domain: DGGITQSPKYLFRKEGQNVTLSCEQNLNHDAMYWYRQDPGQGLRLIYYSQIVNDFQKGDIAEGYSVSREKKESFPLTVTSAQKNPTAFYLCASNAQTNKDEQFFGPGTRLTVL.